A single sample is the source of the 20 T cell receptor beta chains below, sequenced in a study of shared clonotypes between healthy human individuals. The assay was immunoSEQ multiplex PCR, and TCRdb's table has in-frame clones only and misses some. Of under 600,000 clones in the sample, around 76% were seen once. Sequences were obtained from PBMCs. The receptors were gathered from a woman in her thirties or forties in good health. Some clones in this sample may be carry-over from other donors' samples.

This chain uses TRBV5-8 with TRBJ2-7, with 9 bases matching TRBD1. The CDR3 contains 15 residues. Looked up from germline, CDR1 is SGHTS and CDR2 is YDEGEE. V was pared by 2 bases and J by 8 bases, with 11 bases of the junction left unmatched. The CDR3 nucleotides read TGTGCCAGCAGCTTATTAGGGACAGGGATTATGAAGCAGTACTTC. Amino acids: CASSLLGTGIMKQYF.

V gene TRBV28 combines with J gene TRBJ2-7; possibly TRBD1 or TRBD2 for D (5 bases each). The CDR3 spans 14 residues. The germline V and J ends were trimmed by 5 bases and 3 bases, with 14 bases remaining between them. Germline CDR1 reads MDHEN; CDR2 reads SYDVKM. The CDR3 sequence: CASSKNWGYYEQYF. In DNA, the CDR3 is TGTGCCAGCAGTAAGAATTGGGGGTACTACGAGCAGTACTTC. Supplemented by reference TRBV28 and TRBJ2-7, the full variable domain reads DVKVTQSSRYLVKRTGEKVFLECVQDMDHENMFWYRQDPGLGLRLIYFSYDVKMKEKGDIPEGYSVSREKKERFSLILESASTNQTSMYLCASSKNWGYYEQYFGPGTRLTVT.

The genes are TRBV5-1 and TRBJ1-1; the D is unclear. This CDR3 is built from 14 residues. Germline CDR1 reads SGHRS; CDR2 reads YFSETQ. V lost 5 bases and J 10 bases, leaving 21 bases between the germline ends. In nucleotides, the CDR3 is TGCGCCAGCAGTCCAAACTCTGACCCGAGTTTAGCTTTCTTT. Amino acids: CASSPNSDPSLAFF.

This CDR3 reads CATSRGDEKLFF. CDR3 coding DNA: TGTGCCACCAGCAGGGGGGATGAAAAACTGTTTTTT. V is TRBV15 and J is TRBJ1-4, with D possibly matching TRBD1 (5 bases). There are 12 residues in the CDR3. V lost 3 bases and J lost 6, with 5 bases in between. Germline V CDR1 and CDR2: LNHNV, YYDKDF (reference sequence).

The chain links TRBV6-6 to TRBJ2-2; tentative D call: TRBD1 (6 bases). The CDR3 totals 14 residues. Germline V CDR1 and CDR2: MNHNY, SVGAGI (reference sequence). V dropped 7 bases and J dropped 4 bases, with 13 bases sitting between them. This CDR3 is CASTGQLPTGELFF. The CDR3 DNA sequence: TGTGCCAGCACTGGACAGCTACCCACCGGGGAGCTGTTTTTT.

This clone was counted many times. The chain employs TRBV9 and TRBJ2-5; D is perhaps TRBD2 (5 bases). V lost 7 bases and J 5 bases, leaving 6 bases between the germline ends. Looked up from germline, CDR1 is SGDLS and CDR2 is YYNGEE. The CDR3 extends over 10 amino acids. The DNA for the CDR3 is TGTGCCAGCGGCGGGGAGACCCAGTACTTC. Translation gives CASGGETQYF.

Remarks on this clone: It may be a read error: a sequence one base away is much more abundant. The rearrangement uses TRBV2 and TRBJ2-5, with a possible D match to TRBD2 (6 bases). Germline lookup yields CDR1 SNHLY and CDR2 FYNNEI. This CDR3 has 10 residues. DNA for the CDR3: TGTGCCAGCAGTTTCCGGGAGCAGCACTTC. Translating gives CASSFREQHF.

This chain joins TRBV25-1 and TRBJ1-1; D is unresolved. This CDR3 has 11 residues. Between the trimmed V and J ends, which lost 4 bases and 8 bases, there was a span of 8 bases. Looked up from germline, CDR1 is MGHDK and CDR2 is SYGVNS. As DNA, the CDR3 is TGTGCCAGCAGTGGTGCAGCCGAAGCTTTCTTT. Translation gives CASSGAAEAFF.

CDR3 amino acids: CASSRRVGGVINEQYF. Here the CDR3 DNA reads TGTGCCAGCAGTCGGAGGGTTGGGGGAGTAATAAACGAGCAGTACTTC. The chain links TRBV28 to TRBJ2-7; a possible D gene is TRBD2 (6 bases). Germline CDR1 and CDR2: MDHEN and SYDVKM. This CDR3 has 16 residues. Trimming cost V 5 bases and J 5 bases, with 22 bases left between them.

V gene TRBV2 combines with J gene TRBJ1-1; 9 nucleotides align to TRBD1. CDR3 size: 13 residues. CDR1 is SNHLY and CDR2 is FYNNEI in the germline V gene. With 6 bases clipped from V and 4 bases from J, the junction kept 3 bases outside the gene matches. Here the CDR3 reads CASRSTGGTEAFF. DNA of the CDR3: TGTGCCAGCAGGTCGACAGGGGGCACTGAAGCTTTCTTT.

The chain employs TRBV13 and TRBJ2-7, with TRBD2 matching 11 bases. This CDR3 region has 16 residues. Germline V gene lookup returns CDR1 PRHDT and CDR2 FYEKMQ (reference sequence). The V segment lost 4 bases and the J segment 3 bases; nucleotides outside the gene matches: 8. CDR3 bases: TGTGCCAGCAGCTACAGACTAGCGGGACGACTCTACGAGCAGTACTTC. It encodes CASSYRLAGRLYEQYF.

J is TRBJ1-1 and V is TRBV4-2; D perhaps matches TRBD1 (6 bases). The V and J ends lost 3 bases and 3 bases respectively, with 14 bases between them. Germline CDR1 reads LGHNA; CDR2 reads YNFKEQ. This CDR3 is built from 15 residues. CDR3 region: CASSQAQGLDTEAFF. The CDR3 nucleotides are TGTGCCAGCAGCCAGGCTCAGGGGTTGGACACTGAAGCTTTCTTT.

The rearrangement uses TRBV15 and TRBJ2-7; 7 bases are shared with TRBD2. This CDR3 is 16 amino acids long. Trimming took 1 base from V and 6 from J; bases not matched to a gene: 12. The germline CDR1 and CDR2 sequences are LNHNV and YYDKDF (reference sequence). The CDR3 nucleotides are TGTGCCACCAGCAGAGGGGAGGGCGGGAGAGCTCTCGAGCAGTACTTC. This translates into CATSRGEGGRALEQYF.

This rearrangement joins TRBV28 to TRBJ2-1; 9 bases agree with TRBD2. Looked up from germline, CDR1 is MDHEN and CDR2 is SYDVKM. The CDR3 is 16 amino acids. J gave up 3 bases and V 3 bases, and 6 bases lay outside the gene matches. CDR3 residues: CASSFLLAGRYNEQFF. In DNA form, the CDR3 reads TGTGCCAGCAGTTTTCTGCTAGCGGGACGCTACAATGAGCAGTTCTTC.

The chain combines TRBV2 with TRBJ2-2; 8 bases map to TRBD2. The trim removed 7 bases at V and 0 bases at J, leaving 7 bases unmatched. Germline V gene lookup returns CDR1 SNHLY and CDR2 FYNNEI. This CDR3 comprises 16 residues. The chain's CDR3 is CASTIPGLANTGELFF. The CDR3 nucleotides read TGTGCCAGCACAATACCGGGACTAGCGAACACCGGGGAGCTGTTTTTT.

The CDR3 loop reads CASSGLAVHTGELFF. The CDR3, as DNA: TGTGCCAGCAGTGGACTAGCGGTACACACCGGGGAGCTGTTTTTT. The J gene is TRBJ2-2, the V gene TRBV2; 9 bases are a match to TRBD2. Germline V gene data show CDR1 as SNHLY and CDR2 as FYNNEI. This CDR3 contains 15 residues. The trim removed 4 bases at V and 3 bases at J, leaving 3 bases unmatched.

This rearrangement joins TRBV28 to TRBJ2-7, with D uncertain. The V end was cut by 3 bases, the J end by 9 bases, with 12 bases between. The CDR3 length is 12 residues. Germline CDR1 reads MDHEN; CDR2 reads SYDVKM. The CDR3 DNA is TGTGCCAGCAGTTTGTCCCCGGCGGTGCAGTACTTC. It codes for CASSLSPAVQYF. The entire variable domain, with the rest obtained from reference TRBV28 and TRBJ2-7, is as follows: DVKVTQSSRYLVKRTGEKVFLECVQDMDHENMFWYRQDPGLGLRLIYFSYDVKMKEKGDIPEGYSVSREKKERFSLILESASTNQTSMYLCASSLSPAVQYFGPGTRLTVT.

Concerning this clone itself: This may stem from a read error, because a much larger clone lies one nucleotide away. This chain joins TRBV5-1 and TRBJ1-1; 8 positions agree with TRBD1. The CDR3 is 15 amino acids. Germline CDR1 and CDR2: SGHRS and YFSETQ. The J segment lost 3 bases and the V segment lost 4 bases, leaving 8 bases of the junction unmatched. CDR3 nucleotide sequence: TGCGCCAGCAGCCCCAGGGGGCTGGTGGACACTGAAGCTTTCTTT. This codes for CASSPRGLVDTEAFF.

The genes are TRBV5-1 and TRBJ2-1, with 8 bases aligning to TRBD2. Losses at the gene ends were 3 bases for V and 0 bases for J; bases not matched to a gene: 8. Germline CDR1 is SGHRS and CDR2 is YFSETQ. The CDR3 has 17 residues. The CDR3 here is CASSSRTSRSSYNEQFF. CDR3 nucleotides: TGCGCCAGCAGCTCCCGGACTAGCAGGAGCTCCTACAATGAGCAGTTCTTC.

In its sample, this clone was seen many times. V is TRBV2 and J is TRBJ2-7; the match to TRBD2 covers 11 bases. The CDR3 runs 15 residues. V gave up 7 bases and J gave up 2 bases; unmatched junction bases: 7. Germline V gene lookup returns CDR1 SNHLY and CDR2 FYNNEI. Here the CDR3 DNA reads TGTGCCAGCAAGCCCGGGACTAGCGGTCCCTACGAGCAGTACTTC. It codes for CASKPGTSGPYEQYF.